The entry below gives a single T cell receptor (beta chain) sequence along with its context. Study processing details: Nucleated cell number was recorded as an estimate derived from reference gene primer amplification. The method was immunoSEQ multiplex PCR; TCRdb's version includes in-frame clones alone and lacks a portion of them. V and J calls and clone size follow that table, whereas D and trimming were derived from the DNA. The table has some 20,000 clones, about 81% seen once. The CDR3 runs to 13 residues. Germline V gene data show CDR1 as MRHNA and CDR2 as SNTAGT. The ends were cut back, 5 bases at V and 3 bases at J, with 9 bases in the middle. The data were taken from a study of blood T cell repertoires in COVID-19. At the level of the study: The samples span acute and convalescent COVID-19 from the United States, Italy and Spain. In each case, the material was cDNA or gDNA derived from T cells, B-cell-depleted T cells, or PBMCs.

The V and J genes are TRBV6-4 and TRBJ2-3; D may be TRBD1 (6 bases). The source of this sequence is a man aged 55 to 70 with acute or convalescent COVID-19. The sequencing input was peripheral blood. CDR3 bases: TGTGCCAGCAGTAAACAGGGTACAGATACGCAGTATTTT. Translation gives CASSKQGTDTQYF.